This is a list of T cell receptor beta chains from one sample in a study of T-cell memory formation after mild COVID-19. TCRdb recomputed calls from the 5' RACE reads with MiXCR, one row per CDR3 protein. The data show fewer than 300,000 distinct CDR3 sequences, roughly 18% seen once. The specimen sequenced was PBMCs or a T cell subset sorted from them (not recorded which). These receptors all stem from a man aged 18 to 29 who had mild COVID-19 (a few samples of this study predate the infection). Cell type and time point are not known. CDR3s include the opening cysteine and the closing phenylalanine or tryptophan. The order of the fields is V gene, clone size, J gene, CDR3 protein. Part of the rows lack a size; the others show once, few, many or a class for expanded clones.

TRBV27,few,TRBJ1-1,CASSPWDRGPAFF
TRBV11-2,NA,TRBJ2-3,CASSLDRLYTDTQYF
TRBV9,NA,TRBJ2-3,CASSFQPSDTQYF
TRBV4-3,NA,TRBJ1-3,CASSQEGLGRGDSGNTIYF
TRBV9,NA,TRBJ1-4,CASNWKGREKLFF
TRBV4-2,few,TRBJ2-3,CASRRGGSTDTQYF
TRBV5-1,NA,TRBJ1-3,CASRRDFLAGNTIYF
TRBV2,NA,TRBJ2-2,CASSVSRGGELFF
TRBV6-1,NA,TRBJ2-4,CASSEVPGNIQYF
TRBV3-1,few,TRBJ2-7,CASSQDLDRVTRYEQYF
TRBV5-1,many,TRBJ2-1,CASVVVPGGNNEQFF
TRBV7-2,NA,TRBJ2-5,CASSRSGAKETQYF
TRBV6-2/TRBV6-3,few,TRBJ2-3,CASSYSPSSDTQYF
TRBV20-1,many,TRBJ1-1,CSAPREGMNTEAFF
TRBV7-7,NA,TRBJ2-1,CAGSLDRHNEQFF
TRBV4-3,NA,TRBJ1-1,CASSQVSLPGNTEAFF
TRBV11-3,once,TRBJ2-5,CASSLGNNQETQYF